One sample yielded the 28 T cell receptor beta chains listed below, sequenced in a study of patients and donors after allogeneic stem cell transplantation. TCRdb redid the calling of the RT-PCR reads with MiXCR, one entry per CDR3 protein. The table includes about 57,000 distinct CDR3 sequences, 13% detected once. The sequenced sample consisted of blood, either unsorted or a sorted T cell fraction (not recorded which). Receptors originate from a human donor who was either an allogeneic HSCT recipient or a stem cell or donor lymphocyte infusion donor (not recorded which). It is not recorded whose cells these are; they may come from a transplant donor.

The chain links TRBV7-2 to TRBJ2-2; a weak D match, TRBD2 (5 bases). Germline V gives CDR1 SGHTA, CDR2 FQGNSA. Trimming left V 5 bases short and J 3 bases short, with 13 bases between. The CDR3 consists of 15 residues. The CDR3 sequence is CASSISTDYTGELFF. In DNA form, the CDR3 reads TGTGCCAGCAGCATTAGTACGGACTACACCGGGGAGCTGTTTTTT. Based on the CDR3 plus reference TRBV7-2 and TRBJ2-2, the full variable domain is GAGVSQSPSNKVTEKGKDVELRCDPISGHTALYWYRQSLGQGLEFLIYFQGNSAPDKSGLPSDRFSAERTGGSVSTLTIQRTQQEDSAVYLCASSISTDYTGELFFGEGSRLTVL.

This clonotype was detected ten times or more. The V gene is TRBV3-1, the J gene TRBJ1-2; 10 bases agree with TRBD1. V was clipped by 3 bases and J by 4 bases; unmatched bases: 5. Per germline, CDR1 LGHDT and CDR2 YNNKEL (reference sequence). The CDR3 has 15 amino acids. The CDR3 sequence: CASSHPGTGAYGYTF. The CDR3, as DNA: TGTGCCAGCAGCCATCCCGGGACAGGGGCCTATGGCTACACCTTC. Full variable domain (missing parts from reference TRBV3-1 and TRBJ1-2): DTAVSQTPKYLVTQMGNDKSIKCEQNLGHDTMYWYKQDSKKFLKIMFSYNNKELIINETVPNRFSPKSPDKAHLNLHINSLELGDSAVYFCASSHPGTGAYGYTFGSGTRLTVV.

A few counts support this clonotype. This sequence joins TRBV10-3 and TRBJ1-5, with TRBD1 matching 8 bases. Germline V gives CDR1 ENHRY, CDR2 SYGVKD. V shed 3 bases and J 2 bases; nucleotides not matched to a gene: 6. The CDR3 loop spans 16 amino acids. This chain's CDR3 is CAISDGQGAGNQPQHF. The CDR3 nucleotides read TGTGCCATCAGTGATGGGCAGGGGGCTGGCAATCAGCCCCAGCATTTT.

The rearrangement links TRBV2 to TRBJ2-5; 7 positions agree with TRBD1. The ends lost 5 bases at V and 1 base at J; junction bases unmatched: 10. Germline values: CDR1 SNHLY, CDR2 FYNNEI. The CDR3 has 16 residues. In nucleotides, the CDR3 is TGTGCCAGCAGTCCCAGGTTCGGGGACAGCCAAGAGACCCAGTACTTC. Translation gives CASSPRFGDSQETQYF.

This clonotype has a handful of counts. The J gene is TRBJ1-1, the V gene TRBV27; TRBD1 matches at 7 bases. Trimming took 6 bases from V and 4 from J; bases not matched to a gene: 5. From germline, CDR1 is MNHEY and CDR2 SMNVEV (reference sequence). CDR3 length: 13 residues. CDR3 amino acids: CASRPGGATEAFF. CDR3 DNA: TGTGCCAGCAGACCAGGGGGAGCCACTGAAGCTTTCTTT.

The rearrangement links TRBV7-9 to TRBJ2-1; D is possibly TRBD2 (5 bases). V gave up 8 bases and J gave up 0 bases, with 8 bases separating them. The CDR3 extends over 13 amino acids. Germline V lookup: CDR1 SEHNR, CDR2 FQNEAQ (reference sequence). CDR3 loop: CASVRGSYNEQFF. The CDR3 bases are TGTGCCAGCGTCCGGGGCTCCTACAATGAGCAGTTCTTC. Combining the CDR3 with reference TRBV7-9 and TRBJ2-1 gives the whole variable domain DTGVSQNPRHKITKRGQNVTFRCDPISEHNRLYWYRQTLGQGPEFLTYFQNEAQLEKSRLLSDRFSAERPKGSFSTLEIQRTEQGDSAMYLCASVRGSYNEQFFGPGTRLTVL.

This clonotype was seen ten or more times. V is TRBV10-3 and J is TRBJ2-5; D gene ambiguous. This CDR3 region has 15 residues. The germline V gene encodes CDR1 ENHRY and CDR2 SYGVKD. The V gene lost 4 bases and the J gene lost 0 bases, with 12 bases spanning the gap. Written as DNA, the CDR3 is TGTGCCATCAGTGCTGAGGCAGCGTACCAAGAGACCCAGTACTTC. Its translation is CAISAEAAYQETQYF.

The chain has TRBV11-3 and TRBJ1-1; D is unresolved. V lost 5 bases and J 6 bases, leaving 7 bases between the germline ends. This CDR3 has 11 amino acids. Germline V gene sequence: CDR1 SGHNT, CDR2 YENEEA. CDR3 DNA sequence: TGTGCCAGCAGCCTAGGGTCTGAAGCTTTCTTT. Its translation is CASSLGSEAFF.

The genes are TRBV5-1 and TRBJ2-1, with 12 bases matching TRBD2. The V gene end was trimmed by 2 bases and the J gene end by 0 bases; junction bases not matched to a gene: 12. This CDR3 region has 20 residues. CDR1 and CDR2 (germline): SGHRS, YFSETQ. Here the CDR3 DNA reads TGCGCCAGCAGCTTCCGGGGACTAGCGGGCTTAAAGAGCTCCTACAATGAGCAGTTCTTC. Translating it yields CASSFRGLAGLKSSYNEQFF. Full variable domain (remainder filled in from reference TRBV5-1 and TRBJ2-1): KAGVTQTPRYLIKTRGQQVTLSCSPISGHRSVSWYQQTPGQGLQFLFEYFSETQRNKGNFPGRFSGRQFSNSRSEMNVSTLELGDSALYLCASSFRGLAGLKSSYNEQFFGPGTRLTVL.

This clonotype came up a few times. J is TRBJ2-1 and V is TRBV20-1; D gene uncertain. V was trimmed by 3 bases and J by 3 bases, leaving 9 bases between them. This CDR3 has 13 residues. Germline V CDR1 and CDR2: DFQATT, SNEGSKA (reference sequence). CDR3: CSARLVNYNEQFF. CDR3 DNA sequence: TGCAGTGCTAGGCTAGTGAACTACAATGAGCAGTTCTTC.

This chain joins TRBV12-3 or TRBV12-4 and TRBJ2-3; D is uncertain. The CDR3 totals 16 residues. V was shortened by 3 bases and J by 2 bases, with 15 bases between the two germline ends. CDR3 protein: CASSFLLDPPTDTQYF. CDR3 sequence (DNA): TGTGCCAGCAGTTTTTTGCTAGACCCACCCACAGATACGCAGTATTTT.

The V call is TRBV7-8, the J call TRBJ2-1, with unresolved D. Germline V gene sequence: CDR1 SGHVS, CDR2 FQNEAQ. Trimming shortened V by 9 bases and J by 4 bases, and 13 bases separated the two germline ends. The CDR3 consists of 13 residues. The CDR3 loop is CASKPDLYNEQFF. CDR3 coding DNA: TGTGCCAGTAAACCTGACCTTTACAATGAGCAGTTCTTC.

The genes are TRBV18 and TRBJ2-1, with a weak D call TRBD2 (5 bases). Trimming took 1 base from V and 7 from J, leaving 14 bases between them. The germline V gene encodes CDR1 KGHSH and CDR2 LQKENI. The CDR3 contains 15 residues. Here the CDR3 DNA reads TGTGCCAGCTCACCACAGGCCGGGGTTCCTAATGAGCAGTTCTTC. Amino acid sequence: CASSPQAGVPNEQFF.

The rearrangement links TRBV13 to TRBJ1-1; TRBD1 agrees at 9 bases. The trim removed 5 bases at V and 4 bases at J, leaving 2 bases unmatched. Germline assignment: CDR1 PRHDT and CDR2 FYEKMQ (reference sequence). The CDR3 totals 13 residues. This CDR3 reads CASSATGGTEAFF. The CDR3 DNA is TGTGCCAGCAGCGCGACAGGGGGCACTGAAGCTTTCTTT.

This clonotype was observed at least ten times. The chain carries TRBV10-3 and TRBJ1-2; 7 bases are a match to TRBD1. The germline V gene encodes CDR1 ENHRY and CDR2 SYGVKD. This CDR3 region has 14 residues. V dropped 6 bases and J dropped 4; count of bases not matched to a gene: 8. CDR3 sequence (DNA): TGTGCCATCAGCGACAGGGCGGGAAGCTATGGCTACACCTTC. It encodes CAISDRAGSYGYTF.

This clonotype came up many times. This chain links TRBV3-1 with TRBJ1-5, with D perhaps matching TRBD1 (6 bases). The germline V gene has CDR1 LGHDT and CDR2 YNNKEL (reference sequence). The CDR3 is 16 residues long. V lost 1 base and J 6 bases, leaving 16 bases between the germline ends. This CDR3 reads CASSQGFGGQGQPQHF. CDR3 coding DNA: TGTGCCAGCAGCCAAGGTTTCGGGGGGCAGGGTCAGCCCCAGCATTTT.

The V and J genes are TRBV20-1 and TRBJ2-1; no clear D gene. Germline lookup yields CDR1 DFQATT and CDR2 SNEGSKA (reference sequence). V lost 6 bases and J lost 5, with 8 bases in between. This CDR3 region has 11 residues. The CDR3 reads CSAGKNNEQFF. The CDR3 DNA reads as TGCAGTGCGGGCAAGAACAATGAGCAGTTCTTC.

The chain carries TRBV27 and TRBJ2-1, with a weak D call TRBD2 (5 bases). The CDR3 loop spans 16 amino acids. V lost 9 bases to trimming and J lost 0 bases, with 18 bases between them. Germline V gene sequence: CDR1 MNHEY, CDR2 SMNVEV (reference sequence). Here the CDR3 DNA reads TGTGCCAGTCAAAAGGAGGTTCGGTTCTCCTACAATGAGCAGTTCTTC. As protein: CASQKEVRFSYNEQFF.

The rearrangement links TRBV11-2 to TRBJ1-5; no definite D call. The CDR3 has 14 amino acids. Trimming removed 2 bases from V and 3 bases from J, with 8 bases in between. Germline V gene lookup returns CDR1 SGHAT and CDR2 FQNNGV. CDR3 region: CASSLSRNNQPQHF. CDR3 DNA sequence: TGTGCCAGCAGCTTAAGCAGGAACAATCAGCCCCAGCATTTT.

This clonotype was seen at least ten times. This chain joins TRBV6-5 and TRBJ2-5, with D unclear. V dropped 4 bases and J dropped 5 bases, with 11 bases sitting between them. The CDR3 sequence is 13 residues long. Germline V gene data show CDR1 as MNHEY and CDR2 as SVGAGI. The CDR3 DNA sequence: TGTGCCAGCAGTTCCAACATCGAGGAGACCCAGTACTTC. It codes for CASSSNIEETQYF.

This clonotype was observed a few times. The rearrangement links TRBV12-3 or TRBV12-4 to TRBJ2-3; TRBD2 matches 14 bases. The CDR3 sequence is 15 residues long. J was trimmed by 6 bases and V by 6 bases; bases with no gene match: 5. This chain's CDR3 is CASSRTSGRSDTQYF. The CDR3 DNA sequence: TGTGCCAGCAGCCGGACTAGCGGGAGGTCTGATACGCAGTATTTT.

The CDR3, as DNA: TGTGCCAGCAGTTACTTAGTCGGTGGAGTTGGGGGGGCCAACGTCCTGACTTTC. It translates to CASSYLVGGVGGANVLTF. The V and J genes are TRBV6-5 and TRBJ2-6; D is uncertain. V was clipped by 1 base and J by 4 bases, with 17 bases between them. The CDR3 length is 18 residues. Germline V CDR1 and CDR2: MNHEY, SVGAGI.

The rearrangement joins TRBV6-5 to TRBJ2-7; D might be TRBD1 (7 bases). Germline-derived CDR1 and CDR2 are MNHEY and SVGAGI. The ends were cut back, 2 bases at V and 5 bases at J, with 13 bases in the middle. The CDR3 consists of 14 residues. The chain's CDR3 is CASSYGQEGDEQYF. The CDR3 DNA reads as TGTGCCAGCAGTTACGGACAGGAGGGGGACGAGCAGTACTTC.

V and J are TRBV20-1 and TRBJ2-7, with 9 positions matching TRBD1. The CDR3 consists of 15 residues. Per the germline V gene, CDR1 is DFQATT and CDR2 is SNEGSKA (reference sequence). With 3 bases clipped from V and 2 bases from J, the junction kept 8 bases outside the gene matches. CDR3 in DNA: TGCAGTGCTAGGATACCGGGACAGGGTACCTACGAGCAGTACTTC. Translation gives CSARIPGQGTYEQYF.

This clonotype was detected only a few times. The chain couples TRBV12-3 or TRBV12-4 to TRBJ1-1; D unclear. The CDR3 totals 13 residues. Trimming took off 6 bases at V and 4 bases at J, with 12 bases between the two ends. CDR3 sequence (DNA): TGTGCCAGCAGCCGCCCTATAGGCACTGAAGCTTTCTTT. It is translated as CASSRPIGTEAFF.

CDR3 coding DNA: TGCAGTGCTAGTGACAGGGACGGAGTGGATGAAAAACTGTTTTTT. It translates to CSASDRDGVDEKLFF. The gene calls are TRBV20-1 and TRBJ1-4, with 7 bases that match TRBD1. Germline CDR1 and CDR2: DFQATT and SNEGSKA (reference sequence). This CDR3 is 15 amino acids long. Trimming took 3 bases from V and 6 from J; bases not matched to a gene: 10.

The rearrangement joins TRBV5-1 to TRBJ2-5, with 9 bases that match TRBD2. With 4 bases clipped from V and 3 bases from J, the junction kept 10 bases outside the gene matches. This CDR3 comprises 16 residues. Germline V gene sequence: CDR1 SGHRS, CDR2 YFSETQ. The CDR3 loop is CASSVTSGGGEETQYF. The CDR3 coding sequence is TGCGCCAGCAGCGTGACTAGCGGAGGGGGGGAAGAGACCCAGTACTTC.

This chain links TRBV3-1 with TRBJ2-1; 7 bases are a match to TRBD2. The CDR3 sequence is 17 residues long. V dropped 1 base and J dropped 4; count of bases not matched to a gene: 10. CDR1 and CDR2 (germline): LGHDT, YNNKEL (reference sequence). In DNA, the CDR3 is TGTGCCAGCAGCCAAGTGACCCGGGAGGACTTTTACAATGAGCAGTTCTTC. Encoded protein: CASSQVTREDFYNEQFF.